These 6 T cell receptor beta chains were all obtained from the same sample, sequenced in a study of healthy donors' naive CD4 and CD8 T cells (dated by TCRdb to about 2015). TCRdb records 454 GS FLX Titanium as the sequencer. A previously published linear amplification protocol was used to build TCR libraries from about 500 ng of total RNA. The raw public reads went through TCRdb reprocessing: fastp at Q25, MiXCR clone calling, in-frame beta chains kept. Each CDR3 protein gets just one entry, which takes the most common genes and DNA from the rows behind it. The sample profile shows around 200,000 distinct CDR3 sequences; about 76% of them were found once. 2% to 2.5% of the sample is taken by the ten largest. The sequenced material came from naive CD4+ and CD8+ T cells sorted from blood, pooled from several donors. In the paper's terms, the cell subset or site label means: FACS-sorted naive CD4+ (CD45RO-CD45RA+) and naive CD8+ (CD45RA+CD27bright) T cells. The receptors stem from a pool of human donors in good health; the sample pools cells from several healthy donors.

The table lists this clonotype with a few counts. The chain employs TRBV25-1 and TRBJ1-6, with D tentatively TRBD1 (5 bases). V lost 2 bases, J lost 5 bases, and 7 bases lay in between. The CDR3 is made up of 14 amino acids. Germline CDR1 is MGHDK and CDR2 is SYGVNS. CDR3 bases: TGTGCCAGCAGTGAAATCAGGGATAATTCACCCCTCCACTTT. This sequence encodes CASSEIRDNSPLHF.

The CDR3 DNA reads as TGTGCCAGCAGTTTAAGGCGAGTGTCTATGAACACTGAAGCTTTCTTT. It translates to CASSLRRVSMNTEAFF. This chain connects TRBV6-2 or TRBV6-3 to TRBJ1-1; no clear D. The CDR3 loop spans 16 amino acids. The V and J ends lost 4 bases and 0 bases respectively, with 15 bases between them. Germline CDR1 reads MNHEY; CDR2 reads SVGEGT.

The chain combines TRBV29-1 with TRBJ2-5; no firm D call. CDR1 is SQVTM and CDR2 is ANQGSEA in the germline V gene. This CDR3 has 14 amino acids. The V gene lost 4 bases and the J gene lost 5 bases, with 17 bases spanning the gap. CDR3: CSVALSSFQETQYF. The CDR3 nucleotides are TGCAGCGTTGCTCTATCTAGTTTCCAGGAGACCCAGTACTTC.

The chain employs TRBV29-1 and TRBJ1-1, with D unresolved. V was shortened by 0 bases and J by 0 bases, with 11 bases between the two germline ends. Germline V gene lookup returns CDR1 SQVTM and CDR2 ANQGSEA. The CDR3 is 15 amino acids. The chain's CDR3 is CSVEDIYVMNTEAFF. Written as DNA, the CDR3 is TGCAGCGTTGAAGATATATACGTTATGAACACTGAAGCTTTCTTT.

V and J are TRBV4-3 and TRBJ2-7; D not resolved. Germline values: CDR1 LGHNA, CDR2 YSLEER. The V end was cut by 0 bases, the J end by 3 bases, with 12 bases between. The CDR3 totals 15 residues. CDR3 region: CASSQEKDAGYEQYF. The CDR3 nucleotides are TGCGCCAGCAGCCAAGAGAAGGACGCCGGCTACGAGCAGTACTTC.

V usage is TRBV2 and J usage is TRBJ1-5, with D hard to call. Between the trimmed V and J ends, which lost 8 bases and 5 bases, there was a span of 4 bases. Per germline, CDR1 SNHLY and CDR2 FYNNEI. The CDR3 consists of 10 residues. The CDR3 loop is CASGDQPQHF. CDR3 coding DNA: TGTGCCAGCGGCGATCAGCCCCAGCATTTT.